This passage covers 5 T cell receptor beta chains from one sample sequenced in a study of T cells in Graves' hyperthyroidism and ophthalmopathy. Using RNA transcripts as the source, TCR beta CDR3 regions were amplified. TCR CDR3 underwent first-round RT-PCR with the HTBI primer set. TCRdb re-called the multiplex PCR reads through MiXCR, storing one row per CDR3 protein. The profile shows around 700,000 distinct CDR3 sequences, approximately 19% of them singletons. The sample consisted of blood. These receptors were taken from a woman aged 45-60 years with Graves' hyperthyroidism that later progressed to Graves' ophthalmopathy.

The V gene is TRBV10-3, the J gene TRBJ1-2; TRBD1 agrees at 7 bases. Germline-derived CDR1 and CDR2 are ENHRY and SYGVKD. This CDR3 comprises 13 residues. After removal of 11 bases from V and 8 bases from J, the junction contained 14 bases not matched to a gene. CDR3 in DNA: TGTGCCCTCCGGGGCGCAGGGGGGGCCGGCTACACCTTC. As protein: CALRGAGGAGYTF.

This clonotype was seen a handful of times. The chain carries TRBV10-3 and TRBJ2-1; 9 bases line up with TRBD1. With V trimmed by 0 bases and J by 9 bases, 9 bases remained unmatched. The CDR3 has 16 residues. Per the germline V gene, CDR1 is ENHRY and CDR2 is SYGVKD. Written as DNA, the CDR3 is TGTGCCATCAGTGAGTCTACAGGGGGCAGGAATGTTGAGCAGTTCTTC. It codes for CAISESTGGRNVEQFF.

There are a few counts of this clonotype. This rearrangement joins TRBV11-2 to TRBJ2-3, with no clear D. V lost 1 base and J lost 4, with 9 bases in between. Germline V lookup: CDR1 SGHAT, CDR2 FQNNGV. The CDR3 totals 14 residues. CDR3 region: CASSLVGLADTQYF. CDR3 coding DNA: TGTGCCAGCAGCTTAGTTGGTCTGGCAGATACGCAGTATTTT.

This clonotype came up many times. The rearrangement uses TRBV2 and TRBJ2-3; 7 bases fit TRBD1. Germline lookup yields CDR1 SNHLY and CDR2 FYNNEI. This CDR3 region has 14 residues. V dropped 7 bases and J dropped 3; count of bases not matched to a gene: 7. Here the CDR3 DNA reads TGTGCCAGCATTAAACAGGGGCGAACAGATACGCAGTATTTT. It codes for CASIKQGRTDTQYF. Drawing the rest from reference TRBV2 and TRBJ2-3, the complete variable domain is EPEVTQTPSHQVTQMGQEVILRCVPISNHLYFYWYRQILGQKVEFLVSFYNNEISEKSEIFDDQFSVERPDGSNFTLKIRSTKLEDSAMYFCASIKQGRTDTQYFGPGTRLTVL.

This clonotype has at least ten counts. V is TRBV12-3 or TRBV12-4 and J is TRBJ2-5, with TRBD1 matching 7 bases. V gave up 6 bases and J gave up 0 bases; unmatched junction bases: 1. The CDR3 sequence is 13 residues long. The CDR3, as DNA: TGTGCCAGCAGGACAGGGAACCAAGAGACCCAGTACTTC. This gives the protein CASRTGNQETQYF.